This passage covers 4 T cell receptor beta chains from one sample sequenced in a study of technical replicates of blood from several donors (dated by TCRdb to about 2017). The library was produced with the immunoSEQ multiplex PCR assay. TCRdb carries this immuneACCESS record with in-frame sequences only. Its versions omit some clonotypes, under half of them owing to an unresolved V gene in the studies checked, with the rest unexplained. The sample includes tens of thousands of clones, with about 94% observed a single time. The ten largest clones add up to 4.2% of the sample. The material sequenced was PBMCs. The receptor source for this set is a human donor in good health. Some clones in this sample may be carry-over from other donors' samples.

This chain links TRBV7-9 with TRBJ1-1; TRBD1 might be the D (5 bases). There are 13 residues in the CDR3. CDR1 and CDR2 from the germline V gene are SEHNR and FQNEAQ (reference sequence). V lost 6 bases and J 4 bases, leaving 12 bases between the germline ends. The CDR3 DNA is TGTGCCAGCAGACGGATCGGGGGCACTGAAGCTTTCTTT. This translates into CASRRIGGTEAFF.

CDR3 protein: CASSYKTGGVTDTQYF. DNA of the CDR3: TGTGCCAGCAGCTACAAAACAGGGGGGGTTACAGATACGCAGTATTTT. The chain has TRBV7-2 and TRBJ2-3; possible D gene TRBD1, 8 bases. This CDR3 spans 16 amino acids. Germline V gene lookup returns CDR1 SGHTA and CDR2 FQGNSA. V lost 4 bases and J 3 bases, leaving 17 bases between the germline ends.

The CDR3 loop is CASSLGTGTGESYNSPLHF. DNA for the CDR3: TGCGCCAGCAGCTTGGGGACCGGGACAGGGGAATCCTATAATTCACCCCTCCACTTT. The V and J genes are TRBV5-1 and TRBJ1-6; TRBD1 agrees at 10 bases. The CDR3 is made up of 19 amino acids. The germline V gene has CDR1 SGHRS and CDR2 YFSETQ. With 0 bases clipped from V and 1 base from J, the junction kept 7 bases outside the gene matches.

The chain carries TRBV9 and TRBJ2-1, with D possibly TRBD2 on 5 matching bases. Trimming removed 4 bases from V and 0 bases from J, with 11 bases in between. The CDR3 is made up of 15 amino acids. Germline assignment: CDR1 SGDLS and CDR2 YYNGEE. As DNA, the CDR3 is TGTGCCAGCAGCAAGGACGCGGGCTCCTACAATGAGCAGTTCTTC. Its translation: CASSKDAGSYNEQFF.